The 20 T cell receptor beta chains presented below share a single source sample, sequenced in a study of T cell responses to AZD1222 COVID-19 vaccine. Libraries were prepared by immunoSEQ multiplex PCR; TCRdb keeps only in-frame clonotypes and omits some of them. The table records roughly 100,000 clones, roughly nine tenths of them present only once. The sample was peripheral blood, taken on day 0 of AZD1222 vaccination. All receptors derive from an adult in good health.

This chain uses TRBV27 with TRBJ1-5, with D perhaps matching TRBD1 (6 bases). In germline, CDR1 is MNHEY, CDR2 SMNVEV (reference sequence). The CDR3 loop spans 13 amino acids. The V gene lost 0 bases and the J gene lost 6 bases, with 6 bases spanning the gap. For the CDR3, the DNA is TGTGCCAGCAGTTTATCGGGGGCTCAGCCCCAGCATTTT. This gives the protein CASSLSGAQPQHF.

This chain joins TRBV6-2 or TRBV6-3 and TRBJ2-1, with no clear D. The CDR3 has 12 residues. Germline V lookup: CDR1 MNHEY, CDR2 SVGEGT. V was trimmed by 5 bases and J by 5 bases, leaving 7 bases between them. The CDR3 sequence is CASSQRDNEQFF. The DNA of the CDR3 is TGTGCCAGCAGTCAAAGAGACAATGAGCAGTTCTTC.

The chain has TRBV4-1 and TRBJ2-1, with D unresolved. V lost 4 bases and J lost 8, with 15 bases in between. The CDR3 sequence is 14 residues long. Germline V gene sequence: CDR1 MGHRA, CDR2 YSYEKL. CDR3 bases: TGCGCCAGCAGCCTAAGGACCGATCGGGATGAGCAGTTCTTC. Its translation is CASSLRTDRDEQFF.

The rearrangement uses TRBV7-8 and TRBJ1-3; 8 bases align to TRBD1. Per the germline V gene, CDR1 is SGHVS and CDR2 is FQNEAQ. V lost 5 bases, J lost 2 bases, and 5 bases stayed unmatched. The CDR3 runs 15 residues. CDR3 sequence reads: CASSPQTGAGNTIYF. The CDR3 nucleotides are TGTGCCAGCAGCCCCCAGACAGGGGCTGGAAACACCATATATTTT.

The V and J genes are TRBV2 and TRBJ1-1; no reliable D call. Trimming stripped 5 bases from V and 2 bases from J, with 6 bases between. Germline V gene sequence: CDR1 SNHLY, CDR2 FYNNEI. CDR3 length equals 12 residues. In DNA, the CDR3 is TGTGCCAGCAGTTACAGTAACACTGAAGCTTTCTTT. As protein: CASSYSNTEAFF.

This clone was observed a single time. The V gene is TRBV30, the J gene TRBJ1-3, with D hard to call. Germline V gene data show CDR1 as GTSNPN and CDR2 as SVGIG (reference sequence). This CDR3 region has 13 residues. Trimming left V 7 bases short and J 0 bases short, with 10 bases between. Here the CDR3 reads CAYVLSSGNTIYF. In DNA, the CDR3 is TGTGCCTACGTCCTGAGCTCTGGAAACACCATATATTTT.

For the CDR3, the DNA is TGTGCCAGCAGCTTAGCGGGGGGGCCGGGAAACATTCAGTACTTC. This translates into CASSLAGGPGNIQYF. The rearrangement joins TRBV7-2 to TRBJ2-4, with D perhaps matching TRBD2 (7 bases). V lost 0 bases, J lost 6 bases, and 12 bases lay in between. The CDR3 consists of 15 residues. CDR1 is SGHTA, CDR2 FQGNSA, per germline.

This rearrangement joins TRBV6-5 to TRBJ1-2, with a weak D call TRBD1 (5 bases). Germline V lookup: CDR1 MNHEY, CDR2 SVGAGI. V lost 6 bases, J lost 7 bases, and 21 bases lay in between. The CDR3 totals 15 residues. This CDR3 is CASRKSRDPEPGYTF. CDR3 nucleotide sequence: TGTGCCAGCAGAAAATCCCGGGACCCGGAACCTGGCTACACCTTC.

This chain uses TRBV2 with TRBJ1-2; 9 bases are shared with TRBD1. V lost 6 bases and J lost 5; bases outside the gene matches: 13. Germline CDR1 is SNHLY and CDR2 is FYNNEI. The CDR3 sequence is 16 residues long. The CDR3 spells CASRAGQGLFSYGYTF. CDR3 DNA sequence: TGTGCCAGCAGGGCGGGACAGGGCCTATTCTCTTATGGCTACACCTTC.

This chain joins TRBV5-1 and TRBJ1-2, with 10 bases lining up with TRBD1. Unmatched junction bases numbered 7, after V lost 4 bases and J lost 4 bases. The CDR3 totals 15 residues. Germline CDR1 SGHRS, CDR2 YFSETQ. This CDR3 reads CASSPRTGGGYGYTF. In nucleotides, the CDR3 is TGCGCCAGCAGCCCCAGGACAGGGGGTGGCTATGGCTACACCTTC. The whole variable domain, remainder taken from reference TRBV5-1 and TRBJ1-2, is KAGVTQTPRYLIKTRGQQVTLSCSPISGHRSVSWYQQTPGQGLQFLFEYFSETQRNKGNFPGRFSGRQFSNSRSEMNVSTLELGDSALYLCASSPRTGGGYGYTFGSGTRLTVV.

In this sample, this clone turned up many times. The CDR3 nucleotides are TGTGCCAGCTCACCCACCGATACGGTTGTACCCTACTACGAGCAGTACTTC. Residues: CASSPTDTVVPYYEQYF. This chain connects TRBV18 to TRBJ2-7, with D hard to call. Germline V lookup: CDR1 KGHSH, CDR2 LQKENI. The V gene lost 3 bases and the J gene lost 3 bases, with 21 bases spanning the gap. CDR3 length equals 17 residues.

The V call is TRBV2, the J call TRBJ2-7; 10 bases are a match to TRBD1. This CDR3 has 15 amino acids. Germline CDR1 is SNHLY and CDR2 is FYNNEI. Trimming removed 11 bases from V and 5 bases from J; junction bases left unmatched: 15. CDR3 in amino acids: CARGSSRDRGNEQYF. The DNA of the CDR3 is TGTGCCCGGGGGAGCTCGAGGGACAGGGGTAACGAGCAGTACTTC.

The rearrangement links TRBV2 to TRBJ1-3; D is uncertain. V lost 3 bases, J lost 1 base, and 13 bases lay in between. CDR3 size: 16 residues. Germline CDR1 and CDR2: SNHLY and FYNNEI. CDR3 in DNA: TGTGCCAGCAGTGATAGAGAGGGCTTTTCTGGAAACACCATATATTTT. Protein sequence: CASSDREGFSGNTIYF.

V usage is TRBV28 and J usage is TRBJ2-7; D unresolved. V was clipped by 3 bases and J by 2 bases, with 14 bases between them. This CDR3 has 15 amino acids. Germline V gives CDR1 MDHEN, CDR2 SYDVKM. CDR3 sequence reads: CASSFGVDLTYEQYF. CDR3 DNA sequence: TGTGCCAGCAGTTTTGGGGTTGACCTCACCTACGAGCAGTACTTC.

The V call is TRBV19, the J call TRBJ2-7; a weak D match, TRBD1 (6 bases). Germline V gene sequence: CDR1 LNHDA, CDR2 SQIVND (reference sequence). Trimming left V 3 bases short and J 5 bases short, with 14 bases between. The CDR3 is 14 amino acids. CDR3 in DNA: TGTGCCAGTAGTATCCGCCTCCACAGGGACGAGCAGTACTTC. Encoded protein: CASSIRLHRDEQYF.

The chain has TRBV28 and TRBJ1-1; tentatively, D is TRBD1 (5 bases). The CDR3 is 16 amino acids. Germline V gives CDR1 MDHEN, CDR2 SYDVKM. Trimming cost V 6 bases and J 0 bases, with 17 bases left between them. The CDR3 DNA reads as TGTGCCAGCAGATATAACGGGAGGGGAATGAACACTGAAGCTTTCTTT. It yields the protein CASRYNGRGMNTEAFF.

This clone was detected only once. V and J are TRBV18 and TRBJ1-6; 10 bases are a match to TRBD1. Trimming cost V 4 bases and J 8 bases; bases outside gene matches: 5. CDR3 length: 15 amino acids. The germline V gene has CDR1 KGHSH and CDR2 LQKENI. The CDR3 sequence is CASSQGTGDDSPLHF. Written as DNA, the CDR3 is TGTGCCAGCTCACAAGGGACAGGGGATGATTCACCCCTCCACTTT.

This chain links TRBV5-1 with TRBJ2-7; no clear D gene. CDR3 length: 14 amino acids. Germline V gene data show CDR1 as SGHRS and CDR2 as YFSETQ. Trimming took 1 base from V and 6 from J, leaving 14 bases between them. In DNA, the CDR3 is TGCGCCAGCAGCTTGATGATTGGCCCCAGCGAGCAGTACTTC. It is translated as CASSLMIGPSEQYF.

CDR3 bases: TGTGCCACCAGCAGAGAGACAGGGTTCAGTGAAGCTTTCTTT. Translating it yields CATSRETGFSEAFF. This chain connects TRBV15 to TRBJ1-1; 7 bases line up with TRBD1. Germline assignment: CDR1 LNHNV and CDR2 YYDKDF (reference sequence). V lost 0 bases, J lost 7 bases, and 5 bases stayed unmatched. CDR3 length: 14 amino acids.

This clone appeared once. The chain couples TRBV6-5 to TRBJ2-2; D call uncertain. This CDR3 region has 16 residues. Germline V CDR1 and CDR2: MNHEY, SVGAGI. V lost 1 base and J lost 3, with 12 bases in between. The CDR3 nucleotides are TGTGCCAGCAGTTACTTATGGGGTTCGGACACCGGGGAGCTGTTTTTT. Residues: CASSYLWGSDTGELFF.